This is a list of T cell receptor beta chains from one sample in a study of Tregs in tolerant kidney transplant recipients. No antigen has been identified for these receptors. Clones were sequenced by immunoSEQ multiplex PCR, and TCRdb holds only the in-frame ones, with some missing. The sample contains 9,500 to 11,000 clones, approximately 89% of which appear only once. Sequencing used Tregs from blood cultured with allogeneic cells, obtained before the transplant. The receptor source for this set is a human patient who received a combined kidney and bone marrow transplant. Both conserved end residues are part of each CDR3.

cdr3_aa,j_call,v_call
CASSPLQGVTYEQYF,TRBJ2-7,TRBV18
CASSLGTSGRRTDTQYF,TRBJ2-3,TRBV7-9
CAWDQGETQYF,TRBJ2-5,TRBV30
CASTSTGWSNQPQHF,TRBJ1-5,TRBV27
CASSLRGVRTDTQYF,TRBJ2-3,TRBV11-1
CASSGGPDWRGIQYF,TRBJ2-4,TRBV27
CASSPGTRQFF,TRBJ2-1,TRBV19
CASSQGGTGRDTQYF,TRBJ2-3,TRBV4-2
CASSFQGTQETQYF,TRBJ2-5,TRBV7-2
CASSQFERAYYEQYF,TRBJ2-7,TRBV4-1
CASSGAPYEQYF,.,TRBV2
CASNSGAGNQPQHF,TRBJ1-5,TRBV6-6
CASSPSANTGELFF,TRBJ2-2,TRBV7-3
CASSFSGAGTEAFF,TRBJ1-1,TRBV5-8
CASSSNRDILGKLFF,TRBJ1-4,TRBV6-5
CASSITLKGGEQFF,TRBJ2-1,TRBV19
CASRRSTGSKNIQYF,TRBJ2-4,TRBV2
CASSSLGGGIQETQYF,TRBJ2-5,TRBV28